These T cell receptor beta chains were read from a single sample in a study of blood T cells in healthy people across ages. TCRdb redid the calling of the 5' RACE reads with MiXCR, one entry per CDR3 protein. Of about 1,000,000 distinct CDR3 sequences listed, around 45% are singletons. Sequenced: blood. Receptors were obtained from a woman aged 55-75 years in good health. The CDR3 runs from the conserved cysteine through the conserved F or W. The order of the fields is J gene, clone size, V gene, CDR3 protein. Clone size is given for some rows only: seen once, a few or many times, or a class if the clone is expanded.

TRBJ2-4,.,TRBV7-9,CASSRDVTIAKSIQYF
TRBJ1-5,.,TRBV20-1,CSARTQGRGFNQPQHF
TRBJ2-3,few,TRBV13,CASSNGLAGGVSVKYF
TRBJ1-2,.,TRBV21-1,CASSAPPYSPYGYTF
TRBJ2-3,few,TRBV20-1,CSALAGEVTDTQYF
TRBJ2-5,.,TRBV20-1,CSAKWLAVYNEQYF
TRBJ2-3,.,TRBV20-1,CSASLRVTEGDTQYF
TRBJ1-2,.,TRBV12-3/TRBV12-4,CASSLGGPLYGYTF
.,.,TRBV6-1,CASSEVAENIQYF
TRBJ2-7,few,TRBV10-3,CAISEMMEDRGHEQYF
TRBJ1-4,.,TRBV20-1,CSASTQEKLFF